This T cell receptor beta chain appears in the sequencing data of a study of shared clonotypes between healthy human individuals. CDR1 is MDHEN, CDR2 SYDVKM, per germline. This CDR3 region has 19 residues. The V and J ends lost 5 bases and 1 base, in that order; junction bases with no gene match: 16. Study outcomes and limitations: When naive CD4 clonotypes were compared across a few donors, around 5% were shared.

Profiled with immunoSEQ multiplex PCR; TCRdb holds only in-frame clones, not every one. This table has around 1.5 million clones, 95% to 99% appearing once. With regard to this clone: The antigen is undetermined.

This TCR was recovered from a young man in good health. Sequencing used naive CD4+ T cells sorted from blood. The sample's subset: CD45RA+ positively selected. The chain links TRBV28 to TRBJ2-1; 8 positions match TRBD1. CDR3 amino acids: CASSHNPRQGRRSYNEQFF. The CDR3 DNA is TGTGCCAGCAGTCATAACCCAAGACAGGGGCGCAGGTCCTACAATGAGCAGTTCTTC.